This TCR beta chain was identified during a study of PD-1 blockade in classical Hodgkin lymphoma. Background on the study: The study gave patients nivolumab 3 mg/kg intravenously every 2 weeks.

Relapse after autologous stem cell transplantation occurred in every patient, and brentuximab vedotin exposure varied. V gave up 1 base and J gave up 1 base; unmatched junction bases: 4. CDR1 SGHNT and CDR2 YYREEE come from the germline V gene (reference sequence). The CDR3 length is 16 residues. Study-level findings and limits: The study found complete responders had baseline diversity similar to newly diagnosed patients. What caused the repertoire differences, perhaps disease activity or prior therapy, remains undefined. CD4+ TCR diversity rose significantly by C4D1, and CD8+ TCR diversity did not.

Some clones are missing from TCRdb's copy, which holds only in-frame ones; the method was immunoSEQ multiplex PCR. The table has 100,000 to 130,000 clones, roughly nine tenths seen once. About this clone: Antigen unknown.

The origin of this receptor is a human donor with classical Hodgkin lymphoma. The V and J genes are TRBV5-4 and TRBJ2-2; 7 positions match TRBD1. This specimen consisted of peripheral blood mononuclear cells (PBMCs), obtained before the second cycle of nivolumab. CDR3 protein: CASSLRAGGNTGELFF. DNA for the CDR3: TGTGCCAGCAGCTTGAGGGCAGGGGGGAACACCGGGGAGCTGTTTTTT.